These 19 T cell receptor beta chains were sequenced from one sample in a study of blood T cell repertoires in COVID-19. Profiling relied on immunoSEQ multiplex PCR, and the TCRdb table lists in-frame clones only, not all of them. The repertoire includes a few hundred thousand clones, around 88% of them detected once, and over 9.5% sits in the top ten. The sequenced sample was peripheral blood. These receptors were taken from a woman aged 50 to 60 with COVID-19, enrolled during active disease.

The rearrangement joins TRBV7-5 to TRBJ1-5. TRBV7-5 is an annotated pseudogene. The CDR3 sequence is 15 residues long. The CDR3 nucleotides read TGTGCCAGAAGCTTATCCCGGGGGAGCAATCAGCCCCAGCATTTT. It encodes CARSLSRGSNQPQHF.

The CDR3 loop is CASSLDPGLNEKLFF. CDR3 nucleotide sequence: TGCGCCAGCAGCTTGGACCCGGGATTGAATGAAAAACTGTTTTTT. The rearrangement uses TRBV5-1 and TRBJ1-4; D is unclear. CDR1 and CDR2 from the germline V gene are SGHRS and YFSETQ. This CDR3 comprises 15 residues. V was pared by 0 bases and J by 5 bases, with 11 bases between.

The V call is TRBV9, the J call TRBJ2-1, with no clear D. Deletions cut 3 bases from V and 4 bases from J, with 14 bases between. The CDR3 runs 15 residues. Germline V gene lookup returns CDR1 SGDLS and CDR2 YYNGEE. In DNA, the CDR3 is TGTGCCAGCAGCGCCCTTGACACACATTACAATGAGCAGTTCTTC. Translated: CASSALDTHYNEQFF.

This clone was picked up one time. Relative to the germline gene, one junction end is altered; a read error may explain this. CDR3 in DNA: TGCGCCACCAGTTCCGGGGTTTACGAGCAGTACTTC. Its translation is CATSSGVYEQYF. This chain joins TRBV10-2 and TRBJ2-7; TRBD2 is a possible D gene (5 bases). The CDR3 is made up of 12 amino acids. Germline CDR1 WSHSY, CDR2 SAAADI.

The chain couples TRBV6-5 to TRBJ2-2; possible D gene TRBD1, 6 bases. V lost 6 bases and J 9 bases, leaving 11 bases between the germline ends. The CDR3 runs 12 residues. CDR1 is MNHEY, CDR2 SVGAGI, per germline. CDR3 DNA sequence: TGTGCCAGCAGAGAGACAGGCAGGGAGCTGTTTTTT. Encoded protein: CASRETGRELFF.

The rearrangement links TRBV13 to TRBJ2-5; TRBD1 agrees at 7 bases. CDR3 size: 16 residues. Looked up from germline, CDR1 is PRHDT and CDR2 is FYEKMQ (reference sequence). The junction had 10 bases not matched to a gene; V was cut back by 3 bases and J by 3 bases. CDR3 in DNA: TGTGCCAGCAGCTTGTCGCCAGGGGACAGTGAAGAGACCCAGTACTTC. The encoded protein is CASSLSPGDSEETQYF.

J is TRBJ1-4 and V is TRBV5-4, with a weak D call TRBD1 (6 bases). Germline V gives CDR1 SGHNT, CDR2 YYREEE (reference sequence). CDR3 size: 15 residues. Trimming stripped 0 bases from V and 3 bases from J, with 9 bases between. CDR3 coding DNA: TGTGCCAGCAGCTTGGACAGGGCGTCTAATGAAAAACTGTTTTTT. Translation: CASSLDRASNEKLFF.

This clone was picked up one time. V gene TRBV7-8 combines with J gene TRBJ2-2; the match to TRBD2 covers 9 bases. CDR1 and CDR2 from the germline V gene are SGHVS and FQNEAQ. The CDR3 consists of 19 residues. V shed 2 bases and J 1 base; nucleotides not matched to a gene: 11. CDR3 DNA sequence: TGTGCCAGCAGCTTATTTAGAGGGGTTAGCGGGGGGAACACCGGGGAGCTGTTTTTT. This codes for CASSLFRGVSGGNTGELFF.

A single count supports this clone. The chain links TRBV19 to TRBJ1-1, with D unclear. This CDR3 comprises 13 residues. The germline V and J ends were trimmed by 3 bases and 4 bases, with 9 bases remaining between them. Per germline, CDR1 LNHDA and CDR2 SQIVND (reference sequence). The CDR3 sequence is CASSIYSGTEAFF. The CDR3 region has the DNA TGTGCCAGTAGTATTTATAGTGGCACTGAAGCTTTCTTT.

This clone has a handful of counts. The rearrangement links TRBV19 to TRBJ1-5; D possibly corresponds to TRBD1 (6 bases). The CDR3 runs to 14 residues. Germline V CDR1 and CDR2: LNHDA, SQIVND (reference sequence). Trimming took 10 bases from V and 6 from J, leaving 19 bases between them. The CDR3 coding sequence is TGTGCCACCCAAGGCGGGGGGGCCGGTCAGCCCCAGCATTTT. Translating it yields CATQGGGAGQPQHF.

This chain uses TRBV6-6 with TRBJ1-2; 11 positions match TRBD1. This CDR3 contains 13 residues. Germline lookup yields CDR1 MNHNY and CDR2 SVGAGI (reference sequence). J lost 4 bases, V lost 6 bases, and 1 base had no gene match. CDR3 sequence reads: CASRGTGGYGYTF. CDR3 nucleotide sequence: TGTGCCAGCAGGGGGACAGGGGGCTATGGCTACACCTTC.

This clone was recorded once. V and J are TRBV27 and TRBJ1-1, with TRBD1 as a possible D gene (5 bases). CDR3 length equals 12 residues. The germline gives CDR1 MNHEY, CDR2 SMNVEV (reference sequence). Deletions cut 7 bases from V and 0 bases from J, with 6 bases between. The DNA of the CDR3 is TGTGCCAGCATGGGGCTGAACACTGAAGCTTTCTTT. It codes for CASMGLNTEAFF.

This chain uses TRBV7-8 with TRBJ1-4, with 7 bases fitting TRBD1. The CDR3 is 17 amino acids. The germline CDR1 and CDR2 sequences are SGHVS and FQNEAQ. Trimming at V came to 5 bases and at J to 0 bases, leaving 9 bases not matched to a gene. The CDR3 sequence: CASSRRTGYATNEKLFF. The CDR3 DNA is TGTGCCAGCAGCCGCCGGACAGGCTATGCAACTAATGAAAAACTGTTTTTT.

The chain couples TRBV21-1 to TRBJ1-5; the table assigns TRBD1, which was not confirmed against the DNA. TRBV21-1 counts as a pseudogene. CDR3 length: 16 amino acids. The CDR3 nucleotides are TGTGCCAGCACCGAAAGGGGCAGGGCGAGCAATCAGCCCCAGCATTTT. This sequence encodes CASTERGRASNQPQHF.

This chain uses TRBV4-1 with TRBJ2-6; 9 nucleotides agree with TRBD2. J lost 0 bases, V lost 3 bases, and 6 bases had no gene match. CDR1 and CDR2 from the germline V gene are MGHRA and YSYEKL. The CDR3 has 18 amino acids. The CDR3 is CASSHRGRGLSGANVLTF. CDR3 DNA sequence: TGCGCCAGCAGCCACCGCGGGAGGGGACTCTCTGGGGCCAACGTCCTGACTTTC.

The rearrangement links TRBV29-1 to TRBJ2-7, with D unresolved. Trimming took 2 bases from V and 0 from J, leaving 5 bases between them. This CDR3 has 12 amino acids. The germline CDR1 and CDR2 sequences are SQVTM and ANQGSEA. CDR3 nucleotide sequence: TGCAGCGTTGAAAGAGACTCCTACGAGCAGTACTTC. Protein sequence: CSVERDSYEQYF.

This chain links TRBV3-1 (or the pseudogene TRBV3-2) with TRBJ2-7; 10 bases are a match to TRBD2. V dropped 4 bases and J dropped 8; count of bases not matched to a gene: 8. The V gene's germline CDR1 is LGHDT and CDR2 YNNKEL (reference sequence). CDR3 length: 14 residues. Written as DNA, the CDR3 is TGTGCCAGCAGCCCCCGGGCTAGCGGGAGCAAGCAGTACTTC. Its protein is CASSPRASGSKQYF.

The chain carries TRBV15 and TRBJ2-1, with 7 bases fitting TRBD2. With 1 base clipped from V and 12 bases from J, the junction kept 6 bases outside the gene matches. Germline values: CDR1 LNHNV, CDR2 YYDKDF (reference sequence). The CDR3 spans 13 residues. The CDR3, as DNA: TGTGCCACCAGCAGAGTTGGCCCGGGGGGGCAGTTCTTC. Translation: CATSRVGPGGQFF.

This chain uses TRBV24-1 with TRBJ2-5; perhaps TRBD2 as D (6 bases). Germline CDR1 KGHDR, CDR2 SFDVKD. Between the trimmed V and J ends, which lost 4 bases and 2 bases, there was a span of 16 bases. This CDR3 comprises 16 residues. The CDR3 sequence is CATSDLVGGSQETQYF. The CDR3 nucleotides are TGTGCCACCAGTGACCTTGTGGGGGGATCTCAAGAGACCCAGTACTTC.